These 16 T cell receptor beta chains came from one sample sequenced in a study of CD8 T cells in ankylosing spondylitis. Points from the study as a whole: A TCR beta motif made of 7 to 9 highly homologous variants seemed typical of ankylosing spondylitis blood.

TCRdb used MiXCR to reprocess the 5' RACE reads, holding one entry per CDR3 protein. The sample contains a few hundred thousand distinct CDR3 sequences, roughly 15% of which appear only once. Antigen specificity for these receptors is unknown. The specimen sequenced was blood, either unsorted or a sorted T cell fraction (not recorded which). These receptors came from a male donor with ankylosing spondylitis.

This clonotype was observed a few times. The V and J genes are TRBV29-1 and TRBJ2-7; weak D call: TRBD1 (6 bases). Germline loops: CDR1 SQVTM, CDR2 ANQGSEA. The CDR3 totals 12 residues. The V and J ends lost 4 bases and 5 bases respectively, with 12 bases between them. DNA for the CDR3: TGCAGCGTTGGAACAGGGTCCCACGAGCAGTACTTC. The encoded protein is CSVGTGSHEQYF.

J is TRBJ1-5 and V is TRBV12-3 or TRBV12-4; a possible D gene is TRBD1 (5 bases). The CDR3 has 14 amino acids. V gave up 5 bases and J gave up 7 bases, with 15 bases separating them. CDR3 protein: CASSLGRGVQPQHF. The DNA of the CDR3 is TGTGCCAGCAGTCTCGGTAGGGGCGTACAGCCCCAGCATTTT.

This chain uses TRBV7-2 with TRBJ2-7, with 7 bases fitting TRBD1. CDR3 length equals 15 residues. Germline V lookup: CDR1 SGHTA, CDR2 FQGNSA. After removal of 0 bases from V and 4 bases from J, the junction contained 6 bases not matched to a gene. CDR3 sequence (DNA): TGTGCCAGCAGCTTAGCCGGGGACAGTCCGTACGAGCAGTACTTC. Amino acid sequence: CASSLAGDSPYEQYF.

The V and J genes are TRBV10-3 and TRBJ2-5; D gene ambiguous. The CDR3 has 15 residues. In germline, CDR1 is ENHRY, CDR2 SYGVKD. Deletions cut 4 bases from V and 5 bases from J, with 17 bases between. The chain's CDR3 is CAISVLQSRGETQYF. The CDR3 DNA is TGTGCCATCAGTGTCCTACAGAGTCGTGGGGAGACCCAGTACTTC.

This clonotype was recorded at least ten times. V is TRBV20-1 and J is TRBJ1-1; no firm D call. The CDR3 has 12 residues. Per germline, CDR1 DFQATT and CDR2 SNEGSKA (reference sequence). Trimming pared 3 bases from V and 1 base from J, leaving 6 bases between. CDR3: CSASTKNTEAFF. The DNA for the CDR3 is TGCAGTGCTAGCACAAAGAACACTGAAGCTTTCTTT.

This clonotype was found a few times. V is TRBV20-1 and J is TRBJ2-7, with TRBD2 identical over 9 bases. Germline V CDR1 and CDR2: DFQATT, SNEGSKA (reference sequence). The CDR3 runs to 18 residues. The junction had 15 bases not matched to a gene; V was cut back by 1 base and J by 2 bases. The CDR3 DNA reads as TGCAGTGCTAGAGCCCCACCTGGAAGCGGGAGGACCCCCTACGAGCAGTACTTC. Protein product: CSARAPPGSGRTPYEQYF.

V gene TRBV5-1 combines with J gene TRBJ2-2; D is possibly TRBD1 or TRBD2 (5 bases each). The germline V gene has CDR1 SGHRS and CDR2 YFSETQ. The CDR3 spans 15 residues. The V and J ends lost 4 bases and 3 bases respectively, with 13 bases between them. CDR3 coding DNA: TGCGCCAGCAGCCCGGGGCAAGTCGACACCGGGGAGCTGTTTTTT. Its protein is CASSPGQVDTGELFF. Combining the CDR3 with reference TRBV5-1 and TRBJ2-2 gives the whole variable domain KAGVTQTPRYLIKTRGQQVTLSCSPISGHRSVSWYQQTPGQGLQFLFEYFSETQRNKGNFPGRFSGRQFSNSRSEMNVSTLELGDSALYLCASSPGQVDTGELFFGEGSRLTVL.

This clonotype was picked up many times. CDR3 region: CASRFIAGGDNEQFF. The CDR3 coding sequence is TGCGCCAGCAGATTCATAGCGGGAGGGGACAATGAGCAGTTCTTC. This chain uses TRBV5-1 with TRBJ2-1; 11 bases are a match to TRBD2. From germline, CDR1 is SGHRS and CDR2 YFSETQ. J lost 5 bases, V lost 5 bases, and 6 bases had no gene match. The CDR3 length is 15 residues.

This clonotype was observed many times. The chain has TRBV10-3 and TRBJ1-4; D uncertain. Germline CDR1 and CDR2: ENHRY and SYGVKD. The V end lost 6 bases, the J end lost 11 bases, and 16 bases lay between the germline ends. This CDR3 is built from 13 residues. The CDR3 here is CAISEDPVTKLFF. The DNA for the CDR3 is TGTGCCATCAGCGAAGACCCGGTTACGAAACTGTTTTTT.

This clonotype was recorded many times. The genes are TRBV2 and TRBJ2-7; D remains unclear. The CDR3 contains 14 residues. The germline CDR1 and CDR2 sequences are SNHLY and FYNNEI. The V end was cut by 1 base, the J end by 0 bases, with 7 bases between. The CDR3 bases are TGTGCCAGCAGTGAAGGGCAGCTCTCCTACGAGCAGTACTTC. It translates to CASSEGQLSYEQYF. Combining the CDR3 with reference TRBV2 and TRBJ2-7 gives the whole variable domain EPEVTQTPSHQVTQMGQEVILRCVPISNHLYFYWYRQILGQKVEFLVSFYNNEISEKSEIFDDQFSVERPDGSNFTLKIRSTKLEDSAMYFCASSEGQLSYEQYFGPGTRLTVT.

The rearrangement uses TRBV7-2 and TRBJ1-3; TRBD1 aligns across 7 bases. V lost 2 bases, J lost 0 bases, and 4 bases stayed unmatched. Germline V lookup: CDR1 SGHTA, CDR2 FQGNSA. The CDR3 contains 16 residues. This CDR3 reads CASSLRGQSSGNTIYF. DNA of the CDR3: TGTGCCAGCAGCTTACGGGGACAGAGCTCTGGAAACACCATATATTTT.

J is TRBJ2-2 and V is TRBV24-1, with TRBD2 as a possible D gene (6 bases). The CDR3 spans 14 residues. Germline CDR1 KGHDR, CDR2 SFDVKD. The V gene lost 1 base and the J gene lost 6 bases, with 8 bases spanning the gap. The CDR3 spells CATSDLGEAGELFF. The CDR3, as DNA: TGTGCCACCAGTGATTTAGGGGAGGCCGGGGAGCTGTTTTTT.

J is TRBJ1-1 and V is TRBV5-4; TRBD1 is a possible D gene (5 bases). The germline CDR1 and CDR2 sequences are SGHNT and YYREEE (reference sequence). This CDR3 has 16 residues. V lost 0 bases to trimming and J lost 8 bases, with 20 bases between them. The CDR3 protein is CASSLGRDPDFREAFF. CDR3 nucleotides: TGTGCCAGCAGCTTGGGAAGGGACCCCGATTTCAGGGAAGCTTTCTTT.

There are a few counts of this clonotype. The chain is built from TRBV20-1 and TRBJ1-2, with D unclear. Deletions cut 6 bases from V and 3 bases from J, with 14 bases between. CDR3 size: 13 residues. Germline CDR1 is DFQATT and CDR2 is SNEGSKA (reference sequence). The chain's CDR3 is CSARTTGYYGYTF. The DNA of the CDR3 is TGCAGTGCACGCACGACTGGGTACTATGGCTACACCTTC.

This clonotype was found a few times. The chain combines TRBV27 with TRBJ2-5, with D possibly matching TRBD1 (6 bases). The CDR3 has 16 residues. V was trimmed by 2 bases and J by 5 bases, leaving 18 bases between them. Germline V gene data show CDR1 as MNHEY and CDR2 as SMNVEV (reference sequence). The CDR3: CASSLHTGNGRETQYF. In nucleotides, the CDR3 is TGTGCCAGCAGTTTACATACAGGGAATGGGCGGGAGACCCAGTACTTC.

This clonotype was detected a few times. J is TRBJ2-5 and V is TRBV10-3, with 7 bases that match TRBD1. With V trimmed by 3 bases and J by 1 base, 5 bases remained unmatched. Per germline, CDR1 ENHRY and CDR2 SYGVKD. The CDR3 is 15 residues long. DNA for the CDR3: TGTGCCATCAGTGAATTTTGGGACAGCCAAGAGACCCAGTACTTC. Its translation: CAISEFWDSQETQYF.